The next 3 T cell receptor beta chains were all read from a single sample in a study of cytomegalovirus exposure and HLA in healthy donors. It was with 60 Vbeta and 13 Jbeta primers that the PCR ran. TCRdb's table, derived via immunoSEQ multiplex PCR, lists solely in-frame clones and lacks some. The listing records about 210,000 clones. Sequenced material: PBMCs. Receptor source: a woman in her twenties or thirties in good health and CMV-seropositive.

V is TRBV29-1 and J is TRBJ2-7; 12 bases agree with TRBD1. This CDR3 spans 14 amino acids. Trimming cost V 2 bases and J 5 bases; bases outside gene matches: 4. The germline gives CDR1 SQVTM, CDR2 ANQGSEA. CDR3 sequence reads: CSVEKGTGGHEQYF. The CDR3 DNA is TGCAGCGTTGAAAAGGGGACAGGGGGCCACGAGCAGTACTTC.

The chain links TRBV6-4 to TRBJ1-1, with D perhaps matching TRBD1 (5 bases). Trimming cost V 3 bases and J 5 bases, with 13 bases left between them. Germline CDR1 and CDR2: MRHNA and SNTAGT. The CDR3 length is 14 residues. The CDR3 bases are TGTGCCAGCAGTGAATTGGGGGGAGGGACTGAAGCTTTCTTT. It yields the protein CASSELGGGTEAFF.

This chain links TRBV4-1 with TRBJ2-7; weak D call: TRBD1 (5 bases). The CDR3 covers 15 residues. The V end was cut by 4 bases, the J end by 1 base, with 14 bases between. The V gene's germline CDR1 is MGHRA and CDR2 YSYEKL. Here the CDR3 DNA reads TGCGCCAGCAGCCCCAGACAGTCTCCTTCCTACGAGCAGTACTTC. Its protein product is CASSPRQSPSYEQYF.